This TCR beta chain is from a study of CD8 T cells in ankylosing spondylitis. General study results and limits: The clones that were linked to disease were reported to be significantly enriched in matched synovial fluid samples from ankylosing spondylitis patients.

TCRdb re-derived calls from the 5' RACE reads in MiXCR, one entry per CDR3 protein. The sample lists around 300,000 distinct CDR3 sequences, approximately 15% occurring once. To note about this clonotype: As yet, its antigen is unknown.

The sample was blood, either unsorted or a sorted T cell fraction (not recorded which). The sequence was obtained from a male donor with ankylosing spondylitis or in good health (not recorded which).

CDR3 bases: TGTGCCAGCAGCCAAGATGAGCGGGGCTCGTACAATGAGCAGTTCTTC. As protein: CASSQDERGSYNEQFF. The genes are TRBV4-2 and TRBJ2-1; 7 bases are shared with TRBD2. With V trimmed by 0 bases and J by 4 bases, 6 bases remained unmatched. CDR3 length: 16 residues. The germline V gene has CDR1 LGHNA and CDR2 YNFKEQ.